Reported below is one T cell receptor (beta chain). The target antigen is unknown. Being one base from a much bigger clone, this may be a read error. This specimen comes from a study of T-cell reconstitution after alpha-beta-depleted transplantation in children. Germline trimming cut 5 bases from V and 3 bases from J; bases unmatched to any gene: 16. The CDR3 is 16 residues long. The germline V gene encodes CDR1 SQVTM and CDR2 ANQGSEA. Study-wide results and caveats: Where alpha-beta T cells came from about two months after transplant was reportedly several hundred expanded graft clones. Fresh T-cell production supplied most of the T-cell counts and diversity seen one year after transplant. For some patients, TCRbeta diversity was high at day 60 because of recipient T cells and thymic progenitors that survived.

Unique molecular identifiers tagged the TCRbeta library. TCRdb analysed the PCR reads with MiXCR anew, one entry per CDR3 protein. Seen here are about 900,000 distinct CDR3 sequences, about 31% observed once, and the top ten hold 28%. The receptor's source is a boy under two years old who had a stem cell transplant for SCID, so the T cells may come from the graft donor. Here the sequenced sample was PBMCs, mostly from graft donor cells, taken 360 days after TCRalphabeta/CD19-depleted stem cell transplant. The chain recombines TRBV29-1 with TRBJ2-7; 7 nucleotides line up with TRBD1. The CDR3 reads CSVPGQKTGLYYEQYF. The CDR3, as DNA: TGCAGCGTTCCGGGACAGAAAACCGGATTGTACTACGAGCAGTACTTC.